In its sample, the clone carrying this TCR beta chain was seen a few times. Its matching antigen is unknown. This sample stems from a study of CD8 T cells in ankylosing spondylitis. Germline V gene data show CDR1 as SGHDT and CDR2 as YYEEEE. The CDR3 sequence is 16 residues long. After removal of 3 bases from V and 5 bases from J, the junction contained 7 bases not matched to a gene. Whole-study results and caveats: There were earlier reports of some motif variants in reactive arthritis synovial fluid and blood. For ankylosing spondylitis blood, a TCR beta motif of about eight highly homologous variants appeared characteristic.

Via MiXCR, TCRdb re-called the 5' RACE reads, giving one row per CDR3 protein. The table includes about 310,000 distinct CDR3 sequences, around 20% detected once. This chain joins TRBV5-6 and TRBJ2-1, with 11 bases lining up with TRBD1. The receptor was derived from a female donor with ankylosing spondylitis or in good health (not recorded which). The sequenced material came from blood, either unsorted or a sorted T cell fraction (not recorded which). CDR3 DNA sequence: TGTGCCAGCAGCTCTTTGGACAGGGGGCCTAACAATGAGCAGTTCTTC. Protein sequence: CASSSLDRGPNNEQFF.